What follows are 26 T cell receptor beta chains derived from one specimen sequenced in a study of long-term antiretroviral therapy in people with HIV. Running of the v3.0 immunoSEQ assay took place at survey level. Only in-frame clones appear in the TCRdb table, and some are missing; sequencing was by immunoSEQ multiplex PCR. Among 20,000 to 30,000 clones listed, around 84% were seen once. This material consisted of unsorted PBMCs, taken 3 years after starting antiretroviral therapy. The receptors were sampled from a man aged 50 or older with HIV.

V is TRBV5-5 and J is TRBJ2-7; possibly TRBD2 for D (5 bases). The CDR3 extends over 15 amino acids. CDR1 and CDR2 (germline): SGHKS, YYEKEE (reference sequence). Between the trimmed V and J ends, which lost 4 bases and 2 bases, there was a span of 16 bases. In DNA form, the CDR3 reads TGTGCCAGCAGCACCGGTCGGGGAGAAACCTACGAGCAGTACTTC. Protein: CASSTGRGETYEQYF.

The rearrangement uses TRBV30 and TRBJ2-7; TRBD1 aligns across 10 bases. Germline CDR1 is GTSNPN and CDR2 is SVGIG (reference sequence). With 1 base clipped from V and 5 bases from J, the junction kept 5 bases outside the gene matches. CDR3 length: 14 residues. CDR3 amino acids: CAWSEGTGANEQYF. CDR3 in DNA: TGTGCCTGGAGTGAGGGGACAGGGGCAAACGAGCAGTACTTC.

The chain couples TRBV7-2 to TRBJ1-2; D is unresolved. CDR1 is SGHTA and CDR2 is FQGNSA in the germline V gene. V gave up 5 bases and J gave up 4 bases, with 11 bases separating them. The CDR3 loop spans 13 amino acids. CDR3 bases: TGTGCCAGCAGCCTCTTACGAGCCTATGGCTACACCTTC. Protein: CASSLLRAYGYTF.

This clone was counted a single time. CDR3 bases: TGCGCCAGCAGTTTCCGTCTGACAGGGTCGGTGAGGCGCTACACCTTC. It translates to CASSFRLTGSVRRYTF. The chain has TRBV5-1 and TRBJ1-2; 7 bases align to TRBD1. CDR1 SGHRS and CDR2 YFSETQ come from the germline V gene. The CDR3 contains 16 residues. Trimming at V came to 5 bases and at J to 9 bases, leaving 19 bases not matched to a gene. Full variable domain (missing parts from reference TRBV5-1 and TRBJ1-2): KAGVTQTPRYLIKTRGQQVTLSCSPISGHRSVSWYQQTPGQGLQFLFEYFSETQRNKGNFPGRFSGRQFSNSRSEMNVSTLELGDSALYLCASSFRLTGSVRRYTFGSGTRLTVV.

The chain has TRBV6-5 and TRBJ2-7; 7 nucleotides line up with TRBD1. Germline CDR1 reads MNHEY; CDR2 reads SVGAGI. The CDR3 loop spans 15 amino acids. After removal of 4 bases from V and 0 bases from J, the junction contained 6 bases not matched to a gene. The DNA of the CDR3 is TGTGCCAGCAGTTCCCCGGGACAGAGCTCCTACGAGCAGTACTTC. It translates to CASSSPGQSSYEQYF.

The V call is TRBV12-2, the J call TRBJ2-7; the table's D call, TRBD2, has no DNA check behind it. TRBV12-2 is annotated as a pseudogene. The CDR3 covers 15 residues. CDR3 coding DNA: TGTGCAAGTCGCTTGGCTAGCGGGAGGGCCTGGGAGCAGTACTTC. Its protein is CASRLASGRAWEQYF.

A few counts support this clone. The junction differs from germline at one of its ends, possibly a read error. This chain connects TRBV28 to TRBJ1-4, with D unclear. The CDR3 extends over 15 amino acids. CDR1 and CDR2 from the germline V gene are MDHEN and SYDVKM. The CDR3 DNA sequence: TGTGCCAGCAGTTTCACATCCCAGCCGAATGAAAAGCTGTTTTTT. Its protein product is CASSFTSQPNEKLFF.

The chain couples TRBV28 to TRBJ2-3; 13 nucleotides align to TRBD2. There are 18 residues in the CDR3. Trimming took 5 bases from V and 3 from J; bases not matched to a gene: 11. The germline CDR1 and CDR2 sequences are MDHEN and SYDVKM. CDR3 bases: TGTGCCAGCAGTGCCCGATCTGGACTAGCGGGAGTAACAGATACGCAGTATTTT. It translates to CASSARSGLAGVTDTQYF.

The V gene is TRBV5-1, the J gene TRBJ2-2; D is ambiguous. From germline, CDR1 is SGHRS and CDR2 YFSETQ. The ends were cut back, 0 bases at V and 7 bases at J, with 7 bases in the middle. The CDR3 is made up of 13 amino acids. The CDR3 bases are TGCGCCAGCAGCTTGGCGAGGTACGGGGAGCTGTTTTTT. Translating gives CASSLARYGELFF.

In this sample, this clone turned up once. V usage is TRBV4-3 and J usage is TRBJ2-7; D gene unclear. Germline V gene data show CDR1 as LGHNA and CDR2 as YSLEER. The V end was cut by 0 bases, the J end by 8 bases, with 11 bases between. There are 13 residues in the CDR3. The CDR3 DNA reads as TGCGCCAGCAGCCAAGACAGCCTTCGGCAGCAGTACTTC. Translation: CASSQDSLRQQYF.

This rearrangement joins TRBV18 to TRBJ2-2; weak D call: TRBD1 (6 bases). V was shortened by 3 bases and J by 0 bases, with 14 bases between the two germline ends. Germline CDR1 reads KGHSH; CDR2 reads LQKENI. The CDR3 consists of 17 residues. The CDR3 DNA sequence: TGTGCCAGCTCACCGCGAGAAGAGGGGGCGAACACCGGGGAGCTGTTTTTT. Protein: CASSPREEGANTGELFF. The full variable domain, with the rest looked up from reference TRBV18 and TRBJ2-2, is NAGVMQNPRHLVRRRGQEARLRCSPMKGHSHVYWYRQLPEEGLKFMVYLQKENIIDESGMPKERFSAEFPKEGPSILRIQQVVRGDSAAYFCASSPREEGANTGELFFGEGSRLTVL.

This chain uses TRBV4-3 with TRBJ2-7, with 8 bases matching TRBD1. The CDR3 totals 16 residues. Germline CDR1 LGHNA, CDR2 YSLEER. The V gene end was trimmed by 1 base and the J gene end by 6 bases; junction bases not matched to a gene: 11. CDR3 loop: CASSQGARTGGTEQYF. The CDR3 DNA is TGCGCCAGCAGCCAAGGCGCGAGAACAGGGGGAACCGAGCAGTACTTC.

This clone showed up just a few times. The chain uses TRBV9 and TRBJ1-6; D unresolved. The germline CDR1 and CDR2 sequences are SGDLS and YYNGEE. V was cut by 3 bases and J by 6 bases, with 13 bases left in between. This CDR3 comprises 15 residues. For the CDR3, the DNA is TGTGCCAGCAGCGCCGCAGGTTTAGGTAATTCACCCCTCCACTTT. Translation: CASSAAGLGNSPLHF.

This chain joins TRBV28 and TRBJ1-5; D remains unclear. The CDR3 is 13 residues long. The ends were cut back, 2 bases at V and 2 bases at J, with 4 bases in the middle. The germline V gene has CDR1 MDHEN and CDR2 SYDVKM. The CDR3 loop reads CASSLSGNQPQHF. The CDR3 DNA reads TGTGCCAGCAGTTTAAGCGGCAATCAGCCCCAGCATTTT.

The J gene is TRBJ2-7, the V gene TRBV11-2; 7 positions agree with TRBD2. This CDR3 is 14 amino acids long. Losses at the gene ends were 3 bases for V and 2 bases for J; bases not matched to a gene: 4. Germline CDR1 reads SGHAT; CDR2 reads FQNNGV. The chain's CDR3 is CASSFGGRPYEQYF. DNA of the CDR3: TGTGCCAGCAGCTTTGGCGGGAGACCCTACGAGCAGTACTTC.

The J gene is TRBJ1-3, the V gene TRBV5-5; D is unclear. Per germline, CDR1 SGHKS and CDR2 YYEKEE (reference sequence). Trimming removed 4 bases at V and 0 bases at J, with 8 bases between. The CDR3 is 14 residues long. The CDR3 DNA reads as TGTGCCAGCAGCCCTCCTTACTCTGGAAACACCATATATTTT. Its protein is CASSPPYSGNTIYF.

The J gene is TRBJ1-3, the V gene TRBV5-8; possibly TRBD1 for D (5 bases). Germline V CDR1 and CDR2: SGHTS, YDEGEE. The CDR3 sequence is 15 residues long. V was pared by 1 base and J by 0 bases, with 8 bases between. CDR3 DNA: TGTGCCAGCAGCTTGAAAGGGACCTCTGGAAACACCATATATTTT. The encoded protein is CASSLKGTSGNTIYF.

V gene TRBV9 combines with J gene TRBJ1-2; 8 bases align to TRBD1. Germline values: CDR1 SGDLS, CDR2 YYNGEE. V lost 0 bases to trimming and J lost 4 bases; unmatched junction nucleotides: 8. This CDR3 has 16 amino acids. The CDR3 DNA reads as TGTGCCAGCAGCGTAGATGGGGGGACAGGCGCCTATGGCTACACCTTC. It translates to CASSVDGGTGAYGYTF.

This chain joins TRBV19 and TRBJ2-3; D gene ambiguous. This CDR3 is 14 amino acids long. Germline V gives CDR1 LNHDA, CDR2 SQIVND (reference sequence). Trimming took off 0 bases at V and 0 bases at J, with 4 bases between the two ends. CDR3 sequence: CASSIDLSTDTQYF. The CDR3 DNA is TGTGCCAGTAGTATAGATCTGAGCACAGATACGCAGTATTTT.

Worth noting for this clone: The germline gene is not matched at one end of the junction; a read error may be the cause. The chain combines TRBV5-4 with TRBJ2-7; 9 nucleotides line up with TRBD1. The CDR3 is 16 amino acids. Germline V CDR1 and CDR2: SGHNT, YYREEE (reference sequence). The CDR3 sequence is CASSWGQGRTSHEQYF. The CDR3 DNA sequence: TGTGCCAGCAGCTGGGGACAGGGCCGGACCTCCCACGAGCAGTACTTC.

The genes are TRBV6-1 and TRBJ1-1, with 7 bases fitting TRBD1. Germline values: CDR1 MNHNS, CDR2 SASEGT. V lost 5 bases, J lost 1 base, and 4 bases stayed unmatched. This CDR3 comprises 14 residues. As DNA, the CDR3 is TGTGCCAGCAGTACCGGGACAGCGAACACTGAAGCTTTCTTT. It is translated as CASSTGTANTEAFF.

The chain employs TRBV5-8 and TRBJ1-2; no firm D call. The CDR3 runs to 15 residues. The germline CDR1 and CDR2 sequences are SGHTS and YDEGEE. Trimming left V 4 bases short and J 2 bases short, with 15 bases between. The CDR3 DNA reads as TGTGCCAGCAGCCCCTGGGCAGGCCGGAACTATGGCTACACCTTC. Its translation is CASSPWAGRNYGYTF. The full variable domain, completed using reference TRBV5-8 and TRBJ1-2, is EAGVTQSPTHLIKTRGQQATLRCSPISGHTSVYWYQQALGLGLQFLLWYDEGEERNRGNFPPRFSGRQFPNYSSELNVNALELEDSALYLCASSPWAGRNYGYTFGSGTRLTVV.

V gene TRBV5-1 combines with J gene TRBJ2-1; D may be TRBD1 (6 bases). This CDR3 region has 16 residues. Trimming shortened V by 7 bases and J by 8 bases, and 25 bases separated the two germline ends. CDR1 SGHRS and CDR2 YFSETQ come from the germline V gene. CDR3 residues: CASFPRPGAAPDEQFF. DNA for the CDR3: TGCGCCAGCTTCCCCCGACCAGGGGCGGCTCCGGATGAGCAGTTCTTC.

The V gene is TRBV27, the J gene TRBJ2-3; tentatively, D is TRBD1 (5 bases). The germline V gene has CDR1 MNHEY and CDR2 SMNVEV (reference sequence). The CDR3 runs to 15 residues. Trimming removed 6 bases at V and 4 bases at J, with 17 bases between. The CDR3 loop is CASSGEWGIADTQYF. The CDR3 DNA follows: TGTGCCAGCAGCGGAGAGTGGGGCATCGCAGATACGCAGTATTTT.

The V call is TRBV4-3, the J call TRBJ1-2, with TRBD1 identical over 8 bases. V dropped 0 bases and J dropped 4; count of bases not matched to a gene: 7. Germline V gene lookup returns CDR1 LGHNA and CDR2 YSLEER. The CDR3 is made up of 16 amino acids. The CDR3 DNA reads as TGCGCCAGCAGCCAAGAGAACAGGGGGACCATCTATGGCTACACCTTC. This sequence encodes CASSQENRGTIYGYTF.

The chain has TRBV4-1 and TRBJ2-5; possibly TRBD2 for D (5 bases). V was shortened by 5 bases and J by 1 base, with 8 bases between the two germline ends. CDR1 and CDR2 (germline): MGHRA, YSYEKL. The CDR3 runs to 13 residues. The chain's CDR3 is CASSSDFQETQYF. The CDR3 region has the DNA TGCGCCAGCAGCTCGGACTTCCAAGAGACCCAGTACTTC.